This record looks at one TCR beta chain sequence and its context. Its antigen is unidentified. The repertoire was sequenced with immunoSEQ multiplex PCR; TCRdb's copy has only in-frame clones and lacks some. Of around 140,000 clones listed, roughly 90% are singletons. The record originates from a study of T cells in localized non-small cell lung cancer. General study points: Measurement of T cell clonality placed uninvolved adjacent lung highest, above the level in tumor.

V shed 2 bases, J shed 12 bases, and the junction held 12 bases outside the gene matches. This CDR3 region has 14 residues. Germline assignment: CDR1 KGHSH and CDR2 LQKENI. V and J are TRBV18 and TRBJ1-1; TRBD1 matches at 7 bases. The receptor's source is a female donor older than 55 with stage I lung adenocarcinoma. The sample consisted of peripheral blood, taken before any cancer treatment. CDR3 protein: CASSPIDRDGVPFF. Written as DNA, the CDR3 is TGTGCCAGCTCACCAATTGACAGGGACGGAGTGCCTTTCTTT. Together with reference TRBV18 and TRBJ1-1, the CDR3 gives the full variable domain: NAGVMQNPRHLVRRRGQEARLRCSPMKGHSHVYWYRQLPEEGLKFMVYLQKENIIDESGMPKERFSAEFPKEGPSILRIQQVVRGDSAAYFCASSPIDRDGVPFFGQGTRLTVV.